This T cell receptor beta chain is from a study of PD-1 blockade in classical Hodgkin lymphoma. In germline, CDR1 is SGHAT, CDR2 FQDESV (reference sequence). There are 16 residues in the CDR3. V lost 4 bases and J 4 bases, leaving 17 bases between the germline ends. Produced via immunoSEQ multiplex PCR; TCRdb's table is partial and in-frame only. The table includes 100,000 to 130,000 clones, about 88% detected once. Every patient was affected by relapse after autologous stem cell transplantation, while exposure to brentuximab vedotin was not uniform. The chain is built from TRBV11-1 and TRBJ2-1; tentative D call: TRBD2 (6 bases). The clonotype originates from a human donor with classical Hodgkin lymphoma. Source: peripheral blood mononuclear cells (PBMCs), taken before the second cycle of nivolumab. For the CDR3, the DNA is TGTGCCAGCAGCTCCGGGAGTACCCCCCCTTACAATGAGCAGTTCTTC. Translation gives CASSSGSTPPYNEQFF.